One sample yielded the 5 T cell receptor beta chains listed below, sequenced in a study of OX40 agonist ivuxolimab in advanced cancers. Method: immunoSEQ multiplex PCR; TCRdb's copy keeps in-frame clones and lacks some. The sample holds over 50,000 clones, roughly 84% seen once. Sequenced here: CD4+ or CD8+ T cells sorted from blood, sampled in a trial of the OX40 agonist ivuxolimab. These receptors were taken from an adult with an advanced solid tumor such as melanoma, head and neck, liver or kidney cancer.

The chain links TRBV7-2 to TRBJ2-4; 7 bases line up with TRBD1. Germline V gene sequence: CDR1 SGHTA, CDR2 FQGNSA. With 5 bases clipped from V and 4 bases from J, the junction kept 11 bases outside the gene matches. The length of the CDR3 is 16 residues. Here the CDR3 reads CASSPRQGLGKNIQYF. In DNA, the CDR3 is TGTGCCAGCAGCCCTCGACAGGGTCTAGGGAAAAACATTCAGTACTTC.

This clone appeared a single time. The chain combines TRBV4-3 with TRBJ2-3, with 11 positions matching TRBD2. Germline CDR1 and CDR2: LGHNA and YSLEER. V gave up 3 bases and J gave up 4 bases; unmatched junction bases: 6. The length of the CDR3 is 16 residues. The CDR3 sequence: CASSQFSGRAPDTQYF. The CDR3 DNA is TGCGCCAGCAGCCAGTTTAGCGGGAGGGCCCCAGATACGCAGTATTTT.

This sequence joins TRBV19 and TRBJ2-1; D unresolved. CDR1 is LNHDA, CDR2 SQIVND, per germline (reference sequence). This CDR3 has 14 amino acids. V gave up 2 bases and J gave up 8 bases, with 13 bases separating them. CDR3 bases: TGTGCCAGTAGTATAAGTCCCGCAAGGGATGAGCAGTTCTTC. Protein product: CASSISPARDEQFF. The full variable domain, rest sourced from reference TRBV19 and TRBJ2-1, is DGGITQSPKYLFRKEGQNVTLSCEQNLNHDAMYWYRQDPGQGLRLIYYSQIVNDFQKGDIAEGYSVSREKKESFPLTVTSAQKNPTAFYLCASSISPARDEQFFGPGTRLTVL.

The chain uses TRBV27 and TRBJ1-1, with a weak D call TRBD1 (6 bases). The CDR3 contains 14 residues. The germline V gene encodes CDR1 MNHEY and CDR2 SMNVEV (reference sequence). V was clipped by 3 bases and J by 11 bases, with 19 bases between them. The CDR3 spells CASSFFPGEFRAFF. CDR3 in DNA: TGTGCCAGCAGTTTTTTTCCAGGGGAGTTCCGGGCTTTCTTT.

V gene TRBV5-6 combines with J gene TRBJ1-5; 11 bases are a match to TRBD1. CDR3 length: 16 amino acids. The germline CDR1 and CDR2 sequences are SGHDT and YYEEEE. V dropped 3 bases and J dropped 7; count of bases not matched to a gene: 9. The CDR3 nucleotides are TGTGCCAGCAGCTGGGGGTTAGGACAGGGGGCCCAGCCCCAGCATTTT. It codes for CASSWGLGQGAQPQHF.